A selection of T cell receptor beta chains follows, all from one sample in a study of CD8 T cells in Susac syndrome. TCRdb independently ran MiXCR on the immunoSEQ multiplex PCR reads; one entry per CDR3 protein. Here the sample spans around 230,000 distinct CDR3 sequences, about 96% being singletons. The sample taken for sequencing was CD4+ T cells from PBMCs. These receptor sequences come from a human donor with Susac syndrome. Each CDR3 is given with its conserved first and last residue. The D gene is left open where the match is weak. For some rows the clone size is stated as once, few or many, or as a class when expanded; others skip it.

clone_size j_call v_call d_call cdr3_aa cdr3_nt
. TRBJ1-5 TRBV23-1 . CASSHQHRTASNQPQHF TGCGCCAGCAGTCATCAGCACAGGACAGCTAGCAATCAGCCCCAGCATTTT
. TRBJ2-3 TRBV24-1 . CATSDRTITRDIVPDTQYF TGTGCCACCAGTGATCGAACTATAACCCGGGACATAGTTCCAGATACGCAGTATTTT
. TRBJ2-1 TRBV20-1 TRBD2 CSATNPGLAYNEQFF TGCAGTGCTACTAATCCGGGACTAGCGTACAATGAGCAGTTCTTC
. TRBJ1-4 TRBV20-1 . CSASLGIDEKLFF TGCAGTGCTAGTTTAGGGATCGACGAAAAACTGTTTTTT
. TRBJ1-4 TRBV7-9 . CASSGRDLLNEKLFF TGTGCCAGCAGCGGCCGGGACCTTCTTAATGAAAAACTGTTTTTT
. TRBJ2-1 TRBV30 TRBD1 CAWTNRGSTYNEQFF TGTGCCTGGACCAACAGGGGGTCCACCTACAATGAGCAGTTCTTC
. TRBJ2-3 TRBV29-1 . CSVDLEVTDTQYF TGCAGCGTTGATTTAGAAGTGACAGATACGCAGTATTTT
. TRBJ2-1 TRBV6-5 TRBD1 CATRDLGQVASEQFF TGTGCCACCCGAGACTTGGGACAGGTGGCGAGTGAGCAGTTCTTC
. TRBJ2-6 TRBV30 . CASVAGAGANVLTF .
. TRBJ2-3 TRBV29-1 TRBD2 CSTSPSGRADTQYF TGCAGCACTTCCCCTAGCGGGAGGGCAGATACGCAGTATTTT
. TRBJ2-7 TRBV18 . CASSPGTTSYEQYF TGTGCCAGCTCACCAGGGACAACCTCCTACGAGCAGTACTTC
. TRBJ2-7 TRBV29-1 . CSGRISYEQYF TGCAGCGGGAGAATCTCCTACGAGCAGTACTTC
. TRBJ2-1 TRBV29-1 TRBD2 CSVEVGGLAEHPPPPNNEQFF TGCAGCGTTGAAGTGGGAGGACTAGCGGAACATCCTCCCCCTCCCAACAATGAGCAGTTCTTC
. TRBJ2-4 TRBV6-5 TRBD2 CASRSLAGGQNIQYF TGTGCCAGCAGATCACTAGCGGGAGGTCAAAACATTCAGTACTTC
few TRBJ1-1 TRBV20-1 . CSVEVAGGTEAFF TGCAGTGTTGAGGTCGCGGGGGGGACTGAAGCTTTCTTT
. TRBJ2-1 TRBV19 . CASSIDPVRQIQFF TGTGCCAGTAGTATAGATCCTGTAAGACAGATACAGTTCTTC
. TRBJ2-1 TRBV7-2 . CASSLVGYNEQFF TGTGCCAGCAGCTTAGTGGGCTACAATGAGCAGTTCTTC
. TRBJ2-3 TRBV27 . CASSLTRLNTDTQYF TGTGCCAGCAGTTTAACCAGACTTAACACAGATACGCAGTATTTT
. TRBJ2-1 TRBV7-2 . CASSLAHEQFF TGTGCCAGCAGCTTAGCCCATGAGCAGTTCTTC
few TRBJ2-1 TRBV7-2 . CASSPPGADYNEQFF TGTGCCAGCAGCCCCCCGGGGGCGGACTACAATGAGCAGTTCTTC
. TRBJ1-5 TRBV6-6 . CAMAGGWDQPQHF TGTGCCATGGCGGGGGGCTGGGATCAGCCCCAGCATTTT
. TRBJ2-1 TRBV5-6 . CASSWDTDNEQFF TGTGCCAGCAGCTGGGACACGGACAATGAGCAGTTCTTC
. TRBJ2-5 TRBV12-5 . CASGPPAEETQYF TGTGCTAGTGGTCCTCCTGCAGAAGAGACCCAGTACTTC
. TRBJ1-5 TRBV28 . CATTAPIGPDQPQHF TGTGCCACCACCGCCCCGATTGGGCCCGATCAGCCCCAGCATTTT
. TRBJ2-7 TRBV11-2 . CASTEGVSSYEQYF TGTGCCAGCACAGAGGGGGTTAGCTCCTACGAGCAGTACTTC
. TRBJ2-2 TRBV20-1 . CSARRGGTGELFF TGCAGTGCAAGAAGAGGGGGGACCGGGGAGCTGTTTTTT